Sequencing of this T cell receptor beta chain was carried out in a study of T cells after yellow fever vaccination. Broader study findings: Only a small proportion of the clonotypes turned up in both the CD4 and the CD8 compartments, likely arising from convergent recombination.

Each CDR3 protein gets one entry after TCRdb re-called the 5' RACE reads with MiXCR. The data show approximately 140,000 distinct CDR3 sequences, over 7% seen once. The V end lost 3 bases, the J end lost 1 base, and 6 bases lay between the germline ends. The CDR3 is 13 residues long. This clonotype has at least ten counts. The antigen is undetermined. The material sequenced was CD4+ T cells sorted from PBMCs, taken 5 days after the yellow fever booster vaccination. The receptor was derived from a man aged 30-40 years who received the YFV17D yellow fever vaccine. The rearrangement links TRBV12-3 or TRBV12-4 to TRBJ1-1; D call uncertain. The CDR3 is CASSLRTNTEAFF. As DNA, the CDR3 is TGTGCCAGCAGTTTGAGGACGAACACTGAAGCTTTCTTT.